These 15 T cell receptor beta chains were sequenced from one sample in a study of T-cell reconstitution after alpha-beta-depleted transplantation in children. As it was prepared, the TCRbeta library received unique molecular identifiers. TCRdb ran MiXCR on the PCR reads and lists one entry per CDR3 protein. The sample yields 900,000 or so distinct CDR3 sequences, about 16% seen once. Sequences were derived from PBMCs, mostly from graft donor cells, sampled 360 days after TCRalphabeta/CD19-depleted stem cell transplant. The receptors stem from a male patient younger than 18 who had a stem cell transplant for acute lymphoblastic leukemia, so the T cells may come from the graft donor.

This clonotype has a handful of counts. The chain employs TRBV7-9 and TRBJ2-2; 9 bases line up with TRBD1. The J segment lost 4 bases and the V segment lost 6 bases, leaving 6 bases of the junction unmatched. Per germline, CDR1 SEHNR and CDR2 FQNEAQ (reference sequence). The CDR3 is 15 residues long. The CDR3 here is CASSLQGASTGELFF. Written as DNA, the CDR3 is TGTGCCAGCAGTTTACAGGGGGCAAGCACCGGGGAGCTGTTTTTT.

In its sample, this clonotype was seen many times. The chain links TRBV11-2 to TRBJ2-1; D may correspond to TRBD1 or TRBD2 (5 bases each). V was pared by 5 bases and J by 0 bases, with 11 bases between. CDR1 and CDR2 (germline): SGHAT, FQNNGV. CDR3 size: 15 residues. CDR3 sequence (DNA): TGTGCCAGCAGCCCCGGGACCATCTCCTACAATGAGCAGTTCTTC. Its protein is CASSPGTISYNEQFF.

There are many counts of this clonotype. The chain is built from TRBV5-1 and TRBJ2-1; 7 bases fit TRBD2. This CDR3 has 14 residues. Per germline, CDR1 SGHRS and CDR2 YFSETQ. After removal of 3 bases from V and 9 bases from J, the junction contained 9 bases not matched to a gene. The CDR3 region is CASSSPAGESEQFF. CDR3 coding DNA: TGCGCCAGCAGCTCCCCCGCGGGAGAGAGTGAGCAGTTCTTC.

The chain recombines TRBV3-1 with TRBJ2-5, with a tentative D call TRBD2 (5 bases). Germline values: CDR1 LGHDT, CDR2 YNNKEL (reference sequence). Between the trimmed V and J ends, which lost 0 bases and 5 bases, there was a span of 16 bases. This CDR3 contains 16 residues. CDR3 nucleotides: TGTGCCAGCAGCCAAGATTTTACGGTGCGGGTGGAGACCCAGTACTTC. It yields the protein CASSQDFTVRVETQYF.

This clonotype has just a few counts. The chain has TRBV7-9 and TRBJ1-2; D is undetermined. The CDR3 covers 16 residues. V lost 5 bases to trimming and J lost 4 bases, with 20 bases between them. Looked up from germline, CDR1 is SEHNR and CDR2 is FQNEAQ (reference sequence). CDR3 in amino acids: CASSRTVGQRVYGYTF. In DNA, the CDR3 is TGTGCCAGCAGCCGTACCGTCGGGCAAAGGGTCTATGGCTACACCTTC.

V usage is TRBV20-1 and J usage is TRBJ2-5; no clear D. Between the trimmed V and J ends, which lost 2 bases and 5 bases, there was a span of 12 bases. From germline, CDR1 is DFQATT and CDR2 SNEGSKA (reference sequence). The CDR3 length is 13 residues. The CDR3 region has the DNA TGCAGTGCTAGATGGAGTGGGCTGGAGACCCAGTACTTC. Protein sequence: CSARWSGLETQYF.

The chain combines TRBV20-1 with TRBJ1-2; D is ambiguous. Trimming shortened V by 5 bases and J by 3 bases, and 13 bases separated the two germline ends. From germline, CDR1 is DFQATT and CDR2 SNEGSKA (reference sequence). This CDR3 region has 13 residues. In DNA form, the CDR3 reads TGCAGTGCTGATACCGGGGATGACTATGGCTACACCTTC. Amino acid sequence: CSADTGDDYGYTF.

This clonotype was observed a few times. V and J are TRBV5-1 and TRBJ2-1; D gene unclear. The CDR3 is 15 amino acids. Germline CDR1 reads SGHRS; CDR2 reads YFSETQ. The ends were cut back, 0 bases at V and 6 bases at J, with 13 bases in the middle. In DNA, the CDR3 is TGCGCCAGCAGCTTGGGGGCGGTATACGGCAATGAGCAGTTCTTC. Translating gives CASSLGAVYGNEQFF.

This chain connects TRBV18 to TRBJ2-1, with D unclear. In germline, CDR1 is KGHSH, CDR2 LQKENI. The CDR3 loop spans 14 amino acids. With 2 bases removed from V and 4 bases from J, the gap between germline ends came to 9 bases. The CDR3 DNA follows: TGTGCCAGCTCACCAGGTATTGATTACAATGAGCAGTTCTTC. It codes for CASSPGIDYNEQFF. The full variable domain, rest sourced from reference TRBV18 and TRBJ2-1, is NAGVMQNPRHLVRRRGQEARLRCSPMKGHSHVYWYRQLPEEGLKFMVYLQKENIIDESGMPKERFSAEFPKEGPSILRIQQVVRGDSAAYFCASSPGIDYNEQFFGPGTRLTVL.

This clonotype has only a few counts. The V call is TRBV19, the J call TRBJ2-7; 10 positions match TRBD2. The CDR3 is 15 residues long. The germline gives CDR1 LNHDA, CDR2 SQIVND (reference sequence). The trim removed 9 bases at V and 5 bases at J, leaving 13 bases unmatched. The CDR3 DNA sequence: TGTGCCAGCCGTCTAGCGGGAGAATTTTCCGACGAGCAGTACTTC. Protein: CASRLAGEFSDEQYF.

This clonotype was observed at least ten times. The rearrangement uses TRBV12-3 or TRBV12-4 and TRBJ2-7; a weak D match, TRBD2 (6 bases). The CDR3 covers 12 residues. V lost 6 bases to trimming and J lost 4 bases, with 10 bases between them. The CDR3 sequence: CASRGGKYEQYF. In nucleotides, the CDR3 is TGTGCCAGCAGAGGAGGGAAGTACGAGCAGTACTTC.

This clonotype was observed a few times. This rearrangement joins TRBV7-2 to TRBJ1-4, with unresolved D. The length of the CDR3 is 14 residues. Trimming removed 1 base at V and 7 bases at J, with 10 bases between. The germline V gene encodes CDR1 SGHTA and CDR2 FQGNSA. CDR3 protein: CASSLEWESEKLFF. In nucleotides, the CDR3 is TGTGCCAGCAGCTTAGAATGGGAGAGTGAAAAACTGTTTTTT.

This clonotype was detected only once. CDR3 protein: CASSEEQGGLGEQYF. CDR3 nucleotide sequence: TGTGCCAGCAGTGAAGAGCAAGGGGGCTTAGGCGAGCAGTACTTC. The V gene is TRBV2, the J gene TRBJ2-7; 7 bases align to TRBD1. V lost 1 base, J lost 6 bases, and 9 bases stayed unmatched. This CDR3 contains 15 residues. Germline V gene data show CDR1 as SNHLY and CDR2 as FYNNEI. The whole variable domain, remainder taken from reference TRBV2 and TRBJ2-7, is EPEVTQTPSHQVTQMGQEVILRCVPISNHLYFYWYRQILGQKVEFLVSFYNNEISEKSEIFDDQFSVERPDGSNFTLKIRSTKLEDSAMYFCASSEEQGGLGEQYFGPGTRLTVT.

The chain couples TRBV5-1 to TRBJ2-7, with 11 nucleotides matching TRBD2. Trimming took 3 bases from V and 2 from J; bases not matched to a gene: 10. Looked up from germline, CDR1 is SGHRS and CDR2 is YFSETQ. The CDR3 contains 17 residues. CDR3 protein: CASSSPELAGDPYEQYF. The CDR3 DNA sequence: TGCGCCAGCAGCTCACCGGAACTAGCGGGAGACCCCTACGAGCAGTACTTC.

The rearrangement links TRBV2 to TRBJ1-1; D remains unclear. CDR3 size: 13 residues. V was trimmed by 4 bases and J by 5 bases, leaving 11 bases between them. Looked up from germline, CDR1 is SNHLY and CDR2 is FYNNEI. The CDR3 DNA reads TGTGCCAGCAGTGGTTGGAGTGGGACTGAAGCTTTCTTT. It specifies CASSGWSGTEAFF.